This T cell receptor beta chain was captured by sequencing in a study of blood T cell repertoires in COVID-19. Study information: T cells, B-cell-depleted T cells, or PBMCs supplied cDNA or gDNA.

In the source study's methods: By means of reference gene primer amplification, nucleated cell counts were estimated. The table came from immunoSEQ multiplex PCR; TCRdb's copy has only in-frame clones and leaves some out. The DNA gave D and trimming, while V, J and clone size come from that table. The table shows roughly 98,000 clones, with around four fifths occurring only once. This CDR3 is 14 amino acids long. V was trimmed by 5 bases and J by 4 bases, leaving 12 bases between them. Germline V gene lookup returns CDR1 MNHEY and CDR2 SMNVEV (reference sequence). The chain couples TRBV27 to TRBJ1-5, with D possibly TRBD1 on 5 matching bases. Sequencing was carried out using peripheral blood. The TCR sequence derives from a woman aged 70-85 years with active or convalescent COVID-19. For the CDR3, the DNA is TGTGCCAGCAGTCCCCGACAGATTAATCAGCCCCAGCATTTT. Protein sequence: CASSPRQINQPQHF.